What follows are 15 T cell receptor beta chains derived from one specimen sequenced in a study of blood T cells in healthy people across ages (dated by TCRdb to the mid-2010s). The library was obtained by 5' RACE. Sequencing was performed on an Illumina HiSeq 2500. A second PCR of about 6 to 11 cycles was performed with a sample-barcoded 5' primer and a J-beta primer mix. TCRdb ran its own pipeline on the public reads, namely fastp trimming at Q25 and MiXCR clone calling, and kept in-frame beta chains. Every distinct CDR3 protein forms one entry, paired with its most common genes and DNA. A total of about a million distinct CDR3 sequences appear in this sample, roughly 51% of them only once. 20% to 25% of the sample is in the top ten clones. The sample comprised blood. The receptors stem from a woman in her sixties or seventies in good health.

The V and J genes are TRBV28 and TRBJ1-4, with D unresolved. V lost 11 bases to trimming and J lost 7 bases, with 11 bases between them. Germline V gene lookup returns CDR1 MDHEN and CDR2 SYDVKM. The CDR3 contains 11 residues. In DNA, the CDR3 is TGTGCCGCTGGGCCTTTTGAAAAACTGTTTTTT. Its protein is CAAGPFEKLFF. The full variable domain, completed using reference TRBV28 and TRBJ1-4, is DVKVTQSSRYLVKRTGEKVFLECVQDMDHENMFWYRQDPGLGLRLIYFSYDVKMKEKGDIPEGYSVSREKKERFSLILESASTNQTSMYLCAAGPFEKLFFGSGTQLSVL.

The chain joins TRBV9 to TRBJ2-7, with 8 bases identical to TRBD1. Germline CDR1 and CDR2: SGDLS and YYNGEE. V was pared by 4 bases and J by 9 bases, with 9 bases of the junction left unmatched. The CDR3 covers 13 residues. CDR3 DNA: TGTGCCAGCAGCCCACTCCAACAGGGGGTGCAGTACTTC. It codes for CASSPLQQGVQYF.

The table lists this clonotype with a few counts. CDR3 sequence: CASSPKTNSYEQYF. DNA for the CDR3: TGTGCCAGCAGCCCAAAGACAAACTCCTACGAGCAGTACTTC. The chain recombines TRBV13 with TRBJ2-7; no reliable D call. Germline loops: CDR1 PRHDT, CDR2 FYEKMQ (reference sequence). CDR3 size: 14 residues. Trimming pared 5 bases from V and 0 bases from J, leaving 11 bases between.

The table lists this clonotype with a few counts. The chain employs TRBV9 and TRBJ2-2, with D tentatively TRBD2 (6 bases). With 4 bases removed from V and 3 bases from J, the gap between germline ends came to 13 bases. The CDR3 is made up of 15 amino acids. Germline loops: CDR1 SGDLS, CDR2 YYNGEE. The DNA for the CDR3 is TGTGCCAGCAGCATCCGCGGGGAGCACACCGGGGAGCTGTTTTTT. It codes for CASSIRGEHTGELFF.

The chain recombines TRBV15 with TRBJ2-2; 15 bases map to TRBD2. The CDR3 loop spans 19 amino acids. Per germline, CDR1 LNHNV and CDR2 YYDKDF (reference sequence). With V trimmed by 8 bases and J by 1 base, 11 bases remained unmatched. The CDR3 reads CATQNRTSGRAQNTGELFF. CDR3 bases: TGTGCCACCCAAAACCGGACTAGCGGGAGGGCCCAGAACACCGGGGAGCTGTTTTTT.

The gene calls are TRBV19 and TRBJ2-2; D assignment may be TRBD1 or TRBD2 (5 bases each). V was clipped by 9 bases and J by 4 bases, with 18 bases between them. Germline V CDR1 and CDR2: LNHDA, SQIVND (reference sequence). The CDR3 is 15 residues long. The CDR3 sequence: CASRIRQGVTGELFF. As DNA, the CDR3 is TGTGCCAGCAGGATCCGGCAGGGAGTCACCGGGGAGCTGTTTTTT.

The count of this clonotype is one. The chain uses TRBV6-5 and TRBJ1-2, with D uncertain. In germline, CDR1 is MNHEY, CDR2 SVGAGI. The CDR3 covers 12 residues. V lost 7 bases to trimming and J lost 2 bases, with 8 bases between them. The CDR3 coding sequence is TGTGCCAGCACCCAAGGGAACTATGGCTACACCTTC. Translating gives CASTQGNYGYTF.

The CDR3 loop reads CASSPTTASTDTQYF. The CDR3 DNA sequence: TGTGCCAGCTCACCAACGACAGCTAGCACAGATACGCAGTATTTT. J is TRBJ2-3 and V is TRBV18; the D gene is possibly TRBD1 (5 bases). CDR3 length: 15 amino acids. Germline V gene lookup returns CDR1 KGHSH and CDR2 LQKENI. V lost 2 bases and J 0 bases, leaving 9 bases between the germline ends.

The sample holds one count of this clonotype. The chain's CDR3 is CASSRIEGVPSHEQYF. The CDR3 DNA sequence: TGTGCCAGCAGCCGTATTGAAGGGGTTCCTTCCCACGAGCAGTACTTC. The chain employs TRBV3-1 and TRBJ2-7, with D maybe TRBD1 (5 bases). CDR1 LGHDT and CDR2 YNNKEL come from the germline V gene (reference sequence). V lost 4 bases to trimming and J lost 5 bases, with 21 bases between them. The length of the CDR3 is 16 residues.

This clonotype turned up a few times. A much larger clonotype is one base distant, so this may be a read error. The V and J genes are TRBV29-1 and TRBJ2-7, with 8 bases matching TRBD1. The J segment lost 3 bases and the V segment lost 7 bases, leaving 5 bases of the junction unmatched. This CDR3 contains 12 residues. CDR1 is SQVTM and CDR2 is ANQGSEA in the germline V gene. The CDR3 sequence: CSAATGDYEQYF. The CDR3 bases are TGCAGCGCTGCGACAGGGGACTACGAGCAGTACTTC.

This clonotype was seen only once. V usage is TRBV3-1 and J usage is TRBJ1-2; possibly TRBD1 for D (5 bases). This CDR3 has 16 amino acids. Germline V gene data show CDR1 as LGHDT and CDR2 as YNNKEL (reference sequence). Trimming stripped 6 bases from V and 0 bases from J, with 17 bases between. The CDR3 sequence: CASSQNNRISNYGYTF. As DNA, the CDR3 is TGTGCCAGCAGTCAAAATAACAGGATCTCTAACTATGGCTACACCTTC.

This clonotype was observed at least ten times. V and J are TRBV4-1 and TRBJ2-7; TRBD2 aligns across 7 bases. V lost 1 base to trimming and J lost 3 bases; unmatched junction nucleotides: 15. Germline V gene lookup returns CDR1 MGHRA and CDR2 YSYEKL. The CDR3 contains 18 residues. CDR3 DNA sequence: TGCGCCAGCAGCCAAGCTATGGGGTTCCCTAGCGGAGTCTACGAGCAGTACTTC. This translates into CASSQAMGFPSGVYEQYF.

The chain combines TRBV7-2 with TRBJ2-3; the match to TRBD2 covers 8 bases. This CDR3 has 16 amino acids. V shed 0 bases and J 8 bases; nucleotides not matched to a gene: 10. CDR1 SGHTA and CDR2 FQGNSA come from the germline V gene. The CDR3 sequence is CASSLALSSGVSTQYF. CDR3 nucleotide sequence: TGTGCCAGCAGCTTAGCGCTGAGTAGCGGGGTCTCTACGCAGTATTTT.

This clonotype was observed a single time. CDR3 coding DNA: TGTGCCAGCAGCCAAGCGCCTGAAGTTACGCAGTATTTT. Encoded protein: CASSQAPEVTQYF. This rearrangement joins TRBV3-1 to TRBJ2-3; D uncertain. CDR1 and CDR2 from the germline V gene are LGHDT and YNNKEL (reference sequence). With 1 base removed from V and 8 bases from J, the gap between germline ends came to 10 bases. CDR3 length: 13 residues.

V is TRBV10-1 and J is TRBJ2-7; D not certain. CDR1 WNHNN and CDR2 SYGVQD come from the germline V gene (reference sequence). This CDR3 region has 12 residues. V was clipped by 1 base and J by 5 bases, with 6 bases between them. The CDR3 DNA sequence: TGCGCCAGCAGTGAGTTCGCCCACGAGCAGTACTTC. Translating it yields CASSEFAHEQYF.